Many counts were recorded for the clone carrying this T cell receptor beta chain. Its target is unknown. These data belong to a study of T cells after posttransplantation cyclophosphamide. Study-level findings and limits: Blood and skin or GI T cell repertoires showed limited TRB overlap. TRB clonality was highly associated with recipient CMV seropositivity and reactivation. Later blood repertoires were often dominated by clones from the donor CD8+ memory compartment.

Germline loops: CDR1 MGHDK, CDR2 SYGVNS. The length of the CDR3 is 14 residues. After removal of 3 bases from V and 8 bases from J, the junction contained 4 bases not matched to a gene. Treatment was busulfan-fludarabine conditioning, a marrow graft, and cyclophosphamide on days +3 and +4. The table came from immunoSEQ multiplex PCR; TCRdb's copy has only in-frame clones and leaves some out. The sample contains 6,500 to 8,000 clones, none of them singletons. The V call is TRBV25-1, the J call TRBJ1-4, with 9 nucleotides matching TRBD1. This receptor was taken from a female patient over 55 who received an allogeneic stem cell transplant from an unrelated donor, was CMV-positive, and had acute GVHD only. Some of the T cells may derive from the graft donor. The sample here was PBMCs, taken 94 days after allogeneic stem cell transplant with posttransplant cyclophosphamide. CDR3 nucleotide sequence: TGTGCCAGCAGTGAGGGACAGGGAAGCGAAAAACTGTTTTTT. It encodes CASSEGQGSEKLFF.